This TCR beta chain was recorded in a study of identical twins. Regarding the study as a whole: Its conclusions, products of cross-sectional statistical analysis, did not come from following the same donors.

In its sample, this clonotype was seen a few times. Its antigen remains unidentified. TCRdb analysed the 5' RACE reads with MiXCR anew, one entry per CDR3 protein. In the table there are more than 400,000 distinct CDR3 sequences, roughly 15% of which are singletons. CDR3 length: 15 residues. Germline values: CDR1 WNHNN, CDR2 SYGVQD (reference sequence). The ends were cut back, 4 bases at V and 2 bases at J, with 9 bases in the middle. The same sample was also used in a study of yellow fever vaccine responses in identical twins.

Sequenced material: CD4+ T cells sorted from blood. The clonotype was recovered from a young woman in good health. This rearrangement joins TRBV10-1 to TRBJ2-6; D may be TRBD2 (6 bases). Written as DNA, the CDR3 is TGCGCCAGCAGTGCCGGGGGAACTGGGGCCAACGTCCTGACTTTC. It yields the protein CASSAGGTGANVLTF.